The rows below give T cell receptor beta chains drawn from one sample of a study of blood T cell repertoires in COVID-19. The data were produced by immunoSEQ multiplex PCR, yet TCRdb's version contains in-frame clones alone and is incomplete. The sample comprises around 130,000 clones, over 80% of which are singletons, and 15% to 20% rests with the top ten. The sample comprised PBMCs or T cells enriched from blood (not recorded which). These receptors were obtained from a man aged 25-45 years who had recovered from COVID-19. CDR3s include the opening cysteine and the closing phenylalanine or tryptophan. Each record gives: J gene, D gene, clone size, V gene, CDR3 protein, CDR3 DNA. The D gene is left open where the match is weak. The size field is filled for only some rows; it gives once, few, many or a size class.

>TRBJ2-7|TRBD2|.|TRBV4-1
CASSQEPPRTSSSYEQYF
TGCGCCAGCAGCCAAGAGCCCCCTCGGACTAGCAGCTCCTACGAGCAGTACTTC
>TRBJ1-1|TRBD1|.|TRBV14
CASSIDRVMNTEAFF
TGTGCCAGCAGCATAGACAGGGTCATGAACACTGAAGCTTTCTTT
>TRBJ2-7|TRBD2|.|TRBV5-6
CASSQGSGATYEQYF
TGTGCCAGCAGCCAGGGTAGCGGGGCCACCTACGAGCAGTACTTC
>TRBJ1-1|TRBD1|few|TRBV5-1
CASSLGQVKQGAFF
TGCGCCAGCAGCCTTGGACAGGTGAAGCAGGGGGCTTTCTTT
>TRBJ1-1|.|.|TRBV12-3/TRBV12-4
CATTGFGTEAFF
TGTGCCACCACAGGGTTTGGCACTGAAGCTTTCTTT
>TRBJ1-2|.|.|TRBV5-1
CASSLASWAPESYVSYTF
TGCGCCAGCAGCTTGGCCTCTTGGGCCCCAGAAAGCTATGTTAGCTACACCTTC
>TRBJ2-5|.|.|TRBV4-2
CASSQDDRQETQYF
TGTGCCAGCAGCCAAGACGACAGACAAGAGACCCAGTACTTC
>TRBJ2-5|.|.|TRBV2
CASSESVQETQYF
TGTGCCAGCAGTGAAAGCGTACAAGAGACCCAGTACTTC
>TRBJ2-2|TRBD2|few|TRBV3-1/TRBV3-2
CASSHRLGLAGVRRTGELFF
TGTGCCAGCAGCCACCGTTTAGGACTAGCGGGGGTCCGGAGGACCGGGGAGCTGTTTTTT
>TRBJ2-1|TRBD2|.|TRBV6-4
CASSDSGSGRPKRNEQFF
TGTGCCAGCAGTGACTCGGGGAGCGGGAGGCCCAAAAGAAATGAGCAGTTCTTC
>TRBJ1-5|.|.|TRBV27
CASSSVSSNQPQHF
TGTGCCAGCAGTTCGGTTTCGAGCAATCAGCCCCAGCATTTT
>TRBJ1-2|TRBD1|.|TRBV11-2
CASSLPTGDNYGYTF
TGTGCCAGCAGCTTACCGACAGGGGATAACTATGGCTACACCTTC
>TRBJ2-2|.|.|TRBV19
CASSPGTLNTGELFF
TGTGCCAGTAGCCCCGGGACATTGAACACCGGGGAGCTGTTTTTT
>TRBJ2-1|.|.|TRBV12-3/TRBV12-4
CASSLQGGGEQFF
TGTGCCAGCAGCCTACAGGGTGGAGGTGAGCAGTTCTTC
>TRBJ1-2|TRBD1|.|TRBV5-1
CASSVGDRGALLHYGYTF
TGCGCCAGCAGCGTAGGCGACAGGGGGGCTTTACTCCACTATGGCTACACCTTC
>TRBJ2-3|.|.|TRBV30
CACTDATDAQYF
TGTGCCTGCACCGACGCGACAGATGCGCAGTATTTT
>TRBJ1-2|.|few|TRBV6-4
CASSEEPGQAGGYTF
TGTGCCAGCAGTGAAGAGCCTGGGCAGGCGGGAGGCTACACCTTC
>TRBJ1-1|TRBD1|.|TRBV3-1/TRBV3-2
CASSQDGGTVEAFF
TGTGCCAGCAGCCAAGACGGTGGGACAGTTGAAGCTTTCTTT
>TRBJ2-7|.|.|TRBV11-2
CATTGGSYEQYF
TGTGCCACCACGGGGGGCAGTTACGAGCAGTACTTC
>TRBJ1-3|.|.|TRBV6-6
CASSPSTRGPHGNTIYF
TGTGCCAGCAGTCCATCCACCAGGGGTCCCCATGGAAACACCATATATTTT
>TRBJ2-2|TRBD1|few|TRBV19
CATAKGQGNTGELFF
TGTGCCACTGCCAAGGGACAGGGTAACACCGGGGAGCTGTTTTTT
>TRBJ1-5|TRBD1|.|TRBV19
CASSYNRGNQPQHF
TGTGCCAGTAGTTACAACAGGGGGAATCAGCCCCAGCATTTT
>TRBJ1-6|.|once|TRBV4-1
CASSQVLGADNSPLHF
TGCGCCAGCAGCCAAGTTTTAGGAGCGGATAATTCACCCCTCCACTTT
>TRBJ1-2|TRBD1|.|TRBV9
CASSATGTGIYGYTF
TGTGCCAGCAGCGCAACCGGGACAGGAATCTATGGCTACACCTTC
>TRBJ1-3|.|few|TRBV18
CASSPSGGTIYF
TGTGCCAGCTCACCATCTGGGGGGACCATATATTTT
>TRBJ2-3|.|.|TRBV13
CASRPPSFGLDTQYF
TGTGCCAGCAGGCCCCCGAGTTTCGGGTTAGATACGCAGTATTTT
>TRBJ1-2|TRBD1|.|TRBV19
CASSIIAGQVKYGYTF
TGTGCCAGTAGTATAATCGCGGGACAGGTTAAATATGGCTACACCTTC
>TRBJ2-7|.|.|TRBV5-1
CASSLAAGGQVSSYEQYF
TGCGCCAGCAGCTTGGCGGCCGGGGGGCAGGTGAGCTCCTACGAGCAGTACTTC
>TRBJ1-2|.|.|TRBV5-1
CASSQGLYGYTF
TGCGCCAGCAGCCAGGGCCTCTATGGCTACACCTTC
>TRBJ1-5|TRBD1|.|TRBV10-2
CASRDRGYQPQHF
TGCGCCAGCAGGGACAGGGGTTATCAGCCCCAGCATTTT
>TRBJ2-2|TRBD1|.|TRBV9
CASSLPRTGVGTGELFF
TGTGCCAGCAGCCTACCTCGTACAGGGGTGGGCACCGGGGAGCTGTTTTTT
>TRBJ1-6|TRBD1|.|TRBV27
CASSLTGASPLHF
TGTGCCAGCAGTCTTACAGGGGCCTCACCCCTCCACTTT
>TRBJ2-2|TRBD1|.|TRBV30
CAWRRTGTNTGELFF
TGTGCCTGGAGAAGGACAGGTACGAACACCGGGGAGCTGTTTTTT
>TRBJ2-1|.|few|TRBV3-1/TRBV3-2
CASSLPDRTFEQFF
TGTGCCAGCAGCCTCCCCGACAGGACATTTGAGCAGTTCTTC
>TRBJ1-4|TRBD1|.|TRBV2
CASSPGQENEKLFF
TGTGCCAGCAGCCCGGGACAGGAGAATGAAAAACTGTTTTTT
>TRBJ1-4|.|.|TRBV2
CASRDRQATNEKLFF
TGTGCCAGCAGAGACAGACAGGCGACTAATGAAAAACTGTTTTTT
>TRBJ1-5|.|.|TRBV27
CASSLAGGTYQPQHF
TGTGCCAGCAGTTTAGCGGGGGGTACCTATCAGCCCCAGCATTTT
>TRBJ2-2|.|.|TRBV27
CASMSGQKNTGELFF
TGTGCCAGTATGTCGGGACAAAAGAACACCGGGGAGCTGTTTTTT
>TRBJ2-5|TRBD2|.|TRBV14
CASSQGREGNQETQYF
TGTGCCAGCAGCCAAGGACGGGAGGGTAACCAAGAGACCCAGTACTTC
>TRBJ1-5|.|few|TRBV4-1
CASSQVSQGNQPQHF
TGCGCCAGCAGCCAAGTTAGTCAGGGCAATCAGCCCCAGCATTTT